This T cell receptor (beta chain) was documented in a study of technical replicates of blood from a handful of donors. The CDR3 is 13 amino acids. Germline assignment: CDR1 SGHDT and CDR2 YYEEEE. Trimming left V 1 base short and J 5 bases short, with 9 bases between. The protocol was immunoSEQ multiplex PCR, while the TCRdb copy is restricted to in-frame clones and leaves out a portion. The sample lists tens of thousands of clones, around 94% occurring once. Sequenced sample: T cells isolated from PBMCs. The clonotype originates from a human donor in good health. The chain couples TRBV5-6 to TRBJ1-1; the D is unclear. CDR3 region: CASSLNEETEAFF. DNA for the CDR3: TGTGCCAGCAGCTTGAACGAAGAGACTGAAGCTTTCTTT.